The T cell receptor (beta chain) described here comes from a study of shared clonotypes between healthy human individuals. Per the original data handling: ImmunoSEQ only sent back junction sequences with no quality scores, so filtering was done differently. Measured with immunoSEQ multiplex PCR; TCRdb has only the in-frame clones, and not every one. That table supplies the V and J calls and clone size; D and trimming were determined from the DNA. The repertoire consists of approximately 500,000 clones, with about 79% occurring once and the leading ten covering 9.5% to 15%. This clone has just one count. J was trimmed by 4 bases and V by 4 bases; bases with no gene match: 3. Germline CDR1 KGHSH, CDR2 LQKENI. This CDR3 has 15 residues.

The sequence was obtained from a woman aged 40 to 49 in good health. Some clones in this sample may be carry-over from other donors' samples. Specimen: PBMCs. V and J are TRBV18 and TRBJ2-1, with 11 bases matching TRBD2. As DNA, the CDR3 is TGTGCCAGCTCACGCGGGACTAGCGGATACAATGAGCAGTTCTTC. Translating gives CASSRGTSGYNEQFF.